This TCR beta chain originates from a study of T cells in Graves' hyperthyroidism and ophthalmopathy. This clonotype was detected many times. No antigen is known for it. Study outcomes and limitations: A model of 13 V-J pairs discriminated ophthalmopathy from stable hyperthyroidism.

Germline V gene data show CDR1 as SGHAT and CDR2 as FQNNGV. Trimming took 5 bases from V and 0 from J; bases not matched to a gene: 5. The CDR3 runs to 15 residues. The investigators amplified TCR beta CDR3 regions from RNA transcripts. First-round RT-PCR of the TCR CDR3 relied on the HTBI primer set. TCRdb independently ran MiXCR on the multiplex PCR reads; one entry per CDR3 protein. The profile shows a few hundred thousand distinct CDR3 sequences, around a sixth of them singletons. Material: blood. The sequence derives from a woman in her twenties or thirties with Graves' hyperthyroidism. The rearrangement uses TRBV11-2 and TRBJ2-3, with 7 positions matching TRBD1. CDR3 protein: CASSRDRTSTDTQYF. CDR3 in DNA: TGTGCCAGCAGCCGGGACAGAACTAGCACAGATACGCAGTATTTT. Full variable domain (missing parts from reference TRBV11-2 and TRBJ2-3): EAGVAQSPRYKIIEKRQSVAFWCNPISGHATLYWYQQILGQGPKLLIQFQNNGVVDDSQLPKDRFSAERLKGVDSTLKIQPAKLEDSAVYLCASSRDRTSTDTQYFGPGTRLTVL.